This TCR beta chain was observed in a study of a mutant IDH1 vaccine in newly diagnosed glioma. Trimming left V 3 bases short and J 0 bases short, with 15 bases between. CDR3 size: 16 residues. Germline V gives CDR1 SGDLS, CDR2 YYNGEE. As regards this clone: The target antigen is unknown.

Some clones are missing from TCRdb's copy, which holds only in-frame ones; the method was immunoSEQ multiplex PCR. This sample yields around 62,000 clones, of which 75% to 90% are seen a single time; approximately 1.9% belongs to the top ten. Sample time point: week 11, during vaccination. Each dose delivered 300 ug of mutant IDH1 20-mer peptide subcutaneously with imiquimod. The chain is built from TRBV9 and TRBJ1-2, with D maybe TRBD1 (6 bases). This receptor was identified in a man in his forties or fifties with glioma. Sequencing was performed on PBMCs, taken from a glioma patient whose treatment included an IDH1 peptide vaccine. The CDR3 loop is CASSGHRARPNYGYTF. As DNA, the CDR3 is TGTGCCAGCAGCGGGCACAGGGCCCGGCCTAACTATGGCTACACCTTC.